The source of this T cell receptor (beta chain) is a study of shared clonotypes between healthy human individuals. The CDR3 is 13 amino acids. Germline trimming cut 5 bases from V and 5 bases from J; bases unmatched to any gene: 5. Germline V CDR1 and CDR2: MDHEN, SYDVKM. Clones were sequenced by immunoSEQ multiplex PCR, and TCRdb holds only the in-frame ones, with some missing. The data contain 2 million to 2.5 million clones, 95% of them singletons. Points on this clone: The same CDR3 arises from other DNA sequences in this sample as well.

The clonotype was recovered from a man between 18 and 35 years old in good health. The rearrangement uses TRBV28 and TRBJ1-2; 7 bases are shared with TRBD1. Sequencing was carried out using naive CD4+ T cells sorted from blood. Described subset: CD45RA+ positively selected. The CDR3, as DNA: TGTGCCAGCAGTCTCGGGACAGATTATGGCTACACCTTC. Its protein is CASSLGTDYGYTF.